Below are 17 T cell receptor beta chains sequenced from a single sample in a study of blood T cells in healthy people across ages. A sample-barcoded 5' primer and a J-beta primer mix were used in a second PCR of roughly 7 to 11 cycles. Each CDR3 protein is one row after TCRdb ran MiXCR on the 5' RACE reads. The sample contains 1.5 million to 2 million distinct CDR3 sequences, 30% to 35% of which appear only once. The sequenced sample consisted of blood. These receptors were obtained from a woman aged 25-40 years in good health.

The chain carries TRBV2 and TRBJ2-7; possible D gene TRBD1, 5 bases. CDR3 length equals 15 residues. Germline CDR1 is SNHLY and CDR2 is FYNNEI. V lost 4 bases and J lost 3, with 16 bases in between. The CDR3 region has the DNA TGTGCCAGCAGTGTAAGGTCCCAGGGTAGCTACGAGCAGTACTTC. It yields the protein CASSVRSQGSYEQYF.

The V gene is TRBV27, the J gene TRBJ1-4; D may be TRBD1 (5 bases). Germline V gene lookup returns CDR1 MNHEY and CDR2 SMNVEV (reference sequence). V was clipped by 9 bases and J by 2 bases, with 10 bases between them. CDR3 size: 13 residues. The CDR3 reads CASPRGTNEKLFF. The CDR3 DNA reads as TGTGCCAGTCCGCGGGGGACTAATGAAAAACTGTTTTTT.

In this sample, this clonotype turned up a few times. V gene TRBV5-1 combines with J gene TRBJ2-5, with a weak D call TRBD2 (6 bases). Between the trimmed V and J ends, which lost 6 bases and 1 base, there was a span of 16 bases. Germline values: CDR1 SGHRS, CDR2 YFSETQ. The CDR3 has 15 amino acids. CDR3 in amino acids: CASTREAGIQETQYF. The CDR3 nucleotides are TGCGCCAGCACAAGAGAGGCGGGGATCCAAGAGACCCAGTACTTC.

This clonotype was detected a few times. The genes are TRBV11-2 and TRBJ2-7; 12 bases are a match to TRBD2. Germline CDR1 and CDR2: SGHAT and FQNNGV. With V trimmed by 2 bases and J by 1 base, 6 bases remained unmatched. The CDR3 contains 17 residues. DNA of the CDR3: TGTGCCAGCAGCTTACCTAGCGGGGGGGTAACATCCTACGAGCAGTACTTC. Translation: CASSLPSGGVTSYEQYF.

For the CDR3, the DNA is TGTGCCATCAGGGGGGACAGGGGACGGGGAAACTATGGCTACACCTTC. This sequence encodes CAIRGDRGRGNYGYTF. The V and J genes are TRBV10-3 and TRBJ1-2; TRBD1 agrees at 10 bases. Germline CDR1 and CDR2: ENHRY and SYGVKD. The CDR3 length is 16 residues. Losses at the gene ends were 6 bases for V and 2 bases for J; bases not matched to a gene: 9.

In regard to this clonotype: The germline gene is not matched at one end of the junction; a read error may be the cause. The chain joins TRBV5-6 to TRBJ2-7; TRBD1 is a possible D gene (6 bases). Germline V gene lookup returns CDR1 SGHDT and CDR2 YYEEEE. The CDR3 loop spans 15 amino acids. CDR3 sequence reads: CAGSYSGAQEYEQYF. Here the CDR3 DNA reads TGTGCCGGCAGCTACTCAGGGGCCCAAGAGTACGAGCAGTACTTC.

DNA for the CDR3: TGTGCCTGGAGTCCTTCTGGGGGAACGGAGACCCAGTACTTC. It yields the protein CAWSPSGGTETQYF. J is TRBJ2-5 and V is TRBV30; D is possibly TRBD1 or TRBD2 (5 bases each). The CDR3 is 14 amino acids. CDR1 and CDR2 (germline): GTSNPN, SVGIG (reference sequence). V lost 2 bases and J 5 bases, leaving 15 bases between the germline ends.

This chain uses TRBV20-1 with TRBJ2-5; D could derive from TRBD1 or TRBD2 (6 bases each). Trimming took 6 bases from V and 0 from J, leaving 14 bases between them. The CDR3 totals 14 residues. CDR1 is DFQATT, CDR2 SNEGSKA, per germline (reference sequence). The CDR3 DNA sequence: TGCAGTGCATCCCGGGGGCGATACCAAGAGACCCAGTACTTC. Amino acid sequence: CSASRGRYQETQYF.

This clonotype occurred once. The V call is TRBV20-1, the J call TRBJ1-2, with D tentatively TRBD1 (6 bases). V lost 1 base and J lost 5, with 20 bases in between. Germline values: CDR1 DFQATT, CDR2 SNEGSKA (reference sequence). This CDR3 region has 16 residues. The DNA for the CDR3 is TGCAGTGCTAGAGTTTGGGGGCCCAGGGGTTCTTATGGCTACACCTTC. It specifies CSARVWGPRGSYGYTF.

There are a few counts of this clonotype. This sequence joins TRBV27 and TRBJ2-5; maybe TRBD2 (6 bases). The V and J ends lost 5 bases and 5 bases respectively, with 18 bases between them. The CDR3 totals 15 residues. Per germline, CDR1 MNHEY and CDR2 SMNVEV (reference sequence). The CDR3 nucleotides read TGTGCCAGCAGTGGCCCTAACTGGGGGGTGGAGACCCAGTACTTC. Its protein is CASSGPNWGVETQYF.

In its sample, this clonotype was seen a few times. The chain uses TRBV13 and TRBJ2-1; 8 nucleotides match TRBD2. Trimming at V came to 4 bases and at J to 6 bases, leaving 11 bases not matched to a gene. Per the germline V gene, CDR1 is PRHDT and CDR2 is FYEKMQ (reference sequence). This CDR3 is built from 16 residues. The CDR3 protein is CASSSTGLAAFNEQFF. Here the CDR3 DNA reads TGTGCCAGCAGCTCGACCGGACTAGCCGCCTTCAATGAGCAGTTCTTC.

This clonotype was counted at least ten times. The chain uses TRBV4-1 and TRBJ2-3; D possibly corresponds to TRBD1 (6 bases). This CDR3 contains 15 residues. The germline gives CDR1 MGHRA, CDR2 YSYEKL. V lost 0 bases, J lost 2 bases, and 9 bases lay in between. CDR3 protein: CASSQDRGSTDTQYF. The CDR3 bases are TGCGCCAGCAGCCAAGACAGGGGATCCACAGATACGCAGTATTTT.

This chain connects TRBV5-1 to TRBJ2-3; 7 nucleotides line up with TRBD2. The V and J ends lost 4 bases and 1 base, in that order; junction bases with no gene match: 12. The CDR3 contains 17 residues. Germline CDR1 reads SGHRS; CDR2 reads YFSETQ. The CDR3, as DNA: TGCGCCAGCAGCCCTCCCACTAGCGCGGAACGCACAGATACGCAGTATTTT. It translates to CASSPPTSAERTDTQYF.

The rearrangement joins TRBV2 to TRBJ1-5; TRBD1 matches at 7 bases. The CDR3 totals 15 residues. V was clipped by 2 bases and J by 6 bases; unmatched bases: 7. CDR1 and CDR2 (germline): SNHLY, FYNNEI. CDR3 sequence reads: CASSEIGTESQPQHF. In DNA, the CDR3 is TGTGCCAGCAGTGAAATAGGGACAGAGAGTCAGCCCCAGCATTTT.

As to this clonotype: A much larger clone lies one base from this, so it may be a read error. This chain links TRBV7-2 with TRBJ1-2; TRBD1 is a possible D gene (6 bases). Germline CDR1 and CDR2: SGHTA and FQGNSA. This CDR3 is built from 15 residues. V was trimmed by 3 bases and J by 8 bases, leaving 19 bases between them. CDR3: CASSLQHTGSGGYTF. The CDR3, as DNA: TGTGCCAGCAGCTTGCAGCACACAGGGTCGGGGGGCTACACCTTC.

The chain employs TRBV11-3 and TRBJ2-1, with D perhaps TRBD2 (5 bases). CDR3 length equals 19 residues. Germline lookup yields CDR1 SGHNT and CDR2 YENEEA. V lost 4 bases, J lost 0 bases, and 22 bases lay in between. This CDR3 reads CASSSRGHGSGSSYNEQFF. Written as DNA, the CDR3 is TGTGCCAGCAGCTCACGAGGGCATGGGTCTGGGAGCTCCTACAATGAGCAGTTCTTC.

J is TRBJ2-2 and V is TRBV20-1, with a tentative D call TRBD2 (6 bases). CDR1 is DFQATT, CDR2 SNEGSKA, per germline (reference sequence). This CDR3 is 16 amino acids long. Trimming left V 5 bases short and J 5 bases short, with 21 bases between. CDR3 coding DNA: TGCAGTGCTGCGCGCCCCAGGAGGGGAGCGACCGGGGAGCTGTTTTTT. Translation: CSAARPRRGATGELFF.